This TCR beta chain came from a study of identical twins. Overall study findings and caveats: Fewer insertions characterized abundant cord blood beta clonotypes, whereas memory repertoires showed none.

The table lists this clonotype with a few counts. Its antigen is undetermined. Between the trimmed V and J ends, which lost 1 base and 0 bases, there was a span of 12 bases. Germline V lookup: CDR1 DFQATT, CDR2 SNEGSKA (reference sequence). The length of the CDR3 is 15 residues. A template switching step contributed a universal primer site, while unique molecular identifiers were present in the cDNA. TCRdb re-called the 5' RACE reads with MiXCR, one entry per CDR3 protein. The data show 200,000 to 250,000 distinct CDR3 sequences, roughly 7.5% seen once. These data are also associated with another study on yellow fever vaccine responses in identical twins. Per that study: Twins' vaccine T cell responses reportedly seemed partly convergent and partly personalized.

The sample was memory (CD45RO+) T cells sorted from blood. J is TRBJ1-2 and V is TRBV20-1; D uncertain. This TCR was sampled from a young woman in good health. The DNA for the CDR3 is TGCAGTGCTAGAGGGACCCCCGAAACTAACTATGGCTACACCTTC. This codes for CSARGTPETNYGYTF.